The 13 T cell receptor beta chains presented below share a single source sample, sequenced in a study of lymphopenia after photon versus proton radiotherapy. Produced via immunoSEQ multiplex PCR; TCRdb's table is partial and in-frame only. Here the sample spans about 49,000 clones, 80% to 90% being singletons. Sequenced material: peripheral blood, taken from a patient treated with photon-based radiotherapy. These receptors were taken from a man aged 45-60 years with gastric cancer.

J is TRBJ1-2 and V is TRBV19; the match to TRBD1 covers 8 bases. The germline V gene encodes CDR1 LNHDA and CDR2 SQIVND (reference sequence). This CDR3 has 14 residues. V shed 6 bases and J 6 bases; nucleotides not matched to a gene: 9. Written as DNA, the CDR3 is TGTGCCAGTAGCCTCCGGACAGGGAGGGATGGCTACACCTTC. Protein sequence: CASSLRTGRDGYTF.

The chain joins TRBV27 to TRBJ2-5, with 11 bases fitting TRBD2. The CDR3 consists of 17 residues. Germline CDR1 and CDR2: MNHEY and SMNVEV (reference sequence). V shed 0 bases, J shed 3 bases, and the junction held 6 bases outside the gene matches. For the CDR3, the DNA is TGTGCCAGCAGTTTATCAGGGACTAGCGGATATAAAGAGACCCAGTACTTC. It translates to CASSLSGTSGYKETQYF.

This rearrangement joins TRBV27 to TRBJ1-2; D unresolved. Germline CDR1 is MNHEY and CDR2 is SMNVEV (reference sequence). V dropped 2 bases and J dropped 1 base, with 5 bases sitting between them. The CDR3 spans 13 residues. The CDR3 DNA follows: TGTGCCAGCAGTTTAACGGGTAACTATGGCTACACCTTC. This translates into CASSLTGNYGYTF.

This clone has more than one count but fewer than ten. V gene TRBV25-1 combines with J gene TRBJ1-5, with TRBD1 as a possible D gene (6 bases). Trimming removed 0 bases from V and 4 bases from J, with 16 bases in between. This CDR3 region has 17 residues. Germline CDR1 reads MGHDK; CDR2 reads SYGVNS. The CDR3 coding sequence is TGTGCCAGCAGTGAATATAGGGACAATATCTTTAATCAGCCCCAGCATTTT. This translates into CASSEYRDNIFNQPQHF. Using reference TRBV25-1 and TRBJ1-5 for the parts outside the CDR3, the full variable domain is EADIYQTPRYLVIGTGKKITLECSQTMGHDKMYWYQQDPGMELHLIHYSYGVNSTEKGDLSSESTVSRIRTEHFPLTLESARPSHTSQYLCASSEYRDNIFNQPQHFGDGTRLSIL.

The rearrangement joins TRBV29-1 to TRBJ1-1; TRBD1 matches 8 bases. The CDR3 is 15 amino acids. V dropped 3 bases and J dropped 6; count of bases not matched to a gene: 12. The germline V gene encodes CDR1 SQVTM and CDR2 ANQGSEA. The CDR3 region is CSVDRTDRVTAEAFF. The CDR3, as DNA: TGCAGCGTTGATCGTACGGACAGGGTAACGGCTGAAGCTTTCTTT.

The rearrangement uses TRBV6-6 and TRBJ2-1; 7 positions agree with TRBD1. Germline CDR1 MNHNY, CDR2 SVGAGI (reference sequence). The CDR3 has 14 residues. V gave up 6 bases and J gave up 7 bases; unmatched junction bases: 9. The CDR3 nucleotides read TGTGCCAGCAGGCCTCAGAGGGGGCAGAATGAGCAGTTCTTC. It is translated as CASRPQRGQNEQFF.

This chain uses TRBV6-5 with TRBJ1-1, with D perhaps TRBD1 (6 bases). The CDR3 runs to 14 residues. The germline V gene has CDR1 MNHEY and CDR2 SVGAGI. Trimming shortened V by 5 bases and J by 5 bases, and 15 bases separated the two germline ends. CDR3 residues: CASSPLSGATEAFF. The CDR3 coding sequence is TGTGCCAGCAGTCCCCTTTCAGGGGCAACTGAAGCTTTCTTT.

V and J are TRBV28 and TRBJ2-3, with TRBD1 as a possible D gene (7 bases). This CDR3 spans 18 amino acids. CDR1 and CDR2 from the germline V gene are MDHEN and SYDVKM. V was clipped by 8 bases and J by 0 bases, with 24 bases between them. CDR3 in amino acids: CASAGQFWGPDSTDTQYF. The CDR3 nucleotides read TGTGCCAGCGCGGGACAGTTCTGGGGCCCAGATAGCACAGATACGCAGTATTTT.

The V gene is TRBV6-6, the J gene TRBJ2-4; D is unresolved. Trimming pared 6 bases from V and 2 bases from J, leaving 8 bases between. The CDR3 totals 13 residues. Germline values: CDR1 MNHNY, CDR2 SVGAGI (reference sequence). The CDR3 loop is CASSPGSKNIQYF. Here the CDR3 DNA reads TGTGCCAGCAGCCCCGGGTCCAAAAACATTCAGTACTTC.

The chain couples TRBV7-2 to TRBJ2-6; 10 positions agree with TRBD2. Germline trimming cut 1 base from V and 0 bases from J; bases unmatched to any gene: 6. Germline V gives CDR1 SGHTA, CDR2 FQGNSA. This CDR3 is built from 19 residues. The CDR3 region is CASSLEASGRVSGANVLTF. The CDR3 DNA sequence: TGTGCCAGCAGCTTAGAAGCGAGCGGGAGGGTCTCTGGGGCCAACGTCCTGACTTTC.

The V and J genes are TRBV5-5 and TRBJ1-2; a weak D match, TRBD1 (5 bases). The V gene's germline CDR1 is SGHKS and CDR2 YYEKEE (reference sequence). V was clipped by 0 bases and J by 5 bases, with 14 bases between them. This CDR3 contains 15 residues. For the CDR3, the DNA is TGTGCCAGCAGCTTGGCCGTCAGGGTAGAGTATGGCTACACCTTC. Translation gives CASSLAVRVEYGYTF.

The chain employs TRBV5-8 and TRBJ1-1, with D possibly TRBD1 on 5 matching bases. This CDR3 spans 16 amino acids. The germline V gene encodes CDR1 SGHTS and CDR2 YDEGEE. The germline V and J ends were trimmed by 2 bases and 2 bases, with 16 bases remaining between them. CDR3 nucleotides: TGTGCCAGCAGCTTTGTGAGGGGACGTACAAACACTGAAGCTTTCTTT. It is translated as CASSFVRGRTNTEAFF.

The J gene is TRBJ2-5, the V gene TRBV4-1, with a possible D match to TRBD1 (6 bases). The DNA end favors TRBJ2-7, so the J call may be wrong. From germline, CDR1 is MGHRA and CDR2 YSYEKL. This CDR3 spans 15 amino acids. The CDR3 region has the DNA TGCGCCAGCAGCCAAGATTGGCGAGGGGGCTACGAGCAGTACTTC. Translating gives CASSQDWRGGYEQYF.